This T cell receptor beta chain was observed in a study of blood T cells in healthy people across ages. In regard to this clonotype: What it binds is not known.

The CDR3 has 13 amino acids. Germline-derived CDR1 and CDR2 are SGHTA and FQGNSA. V dropped 5 bases and J dropped 11; count of bases not matched to a gene: 10. Study-level results: The unknown donor CMV status may have confounded expanded clonotype changes. Percentage of naive T cells showed a strong correlation with TCR beta diversity. Age brought a roughly linear fall in TCR beta diversity measured per million T cells.

A sample-barcoded 5' primer and a J-beta primer mix were used in a second PCR of roughly 6 to 11 cycles. Every cDNA molecule bore a tag from a template-switch adaptor containing 12 random nucleotides. TCRdb reprocessed the 5' RACE reads via MiXCR and lists one record per CDR3 protein. In the table there are hundreds of thousands of distinct CDR3 sequences, under 55% of which are singletons. This TCR derives from a man in his 60s in good health. The chain recombines TRBV7-2 with TRBJ2-5; 8 positions agree with TRBD1. Sequencing was done on a sample of blood. DNA of the CDR3: TGTGCCAGCAGCGTAGGACAGGGAGGCAAGCAGTACTTC. It encodes CASSVGQGGKQYF.